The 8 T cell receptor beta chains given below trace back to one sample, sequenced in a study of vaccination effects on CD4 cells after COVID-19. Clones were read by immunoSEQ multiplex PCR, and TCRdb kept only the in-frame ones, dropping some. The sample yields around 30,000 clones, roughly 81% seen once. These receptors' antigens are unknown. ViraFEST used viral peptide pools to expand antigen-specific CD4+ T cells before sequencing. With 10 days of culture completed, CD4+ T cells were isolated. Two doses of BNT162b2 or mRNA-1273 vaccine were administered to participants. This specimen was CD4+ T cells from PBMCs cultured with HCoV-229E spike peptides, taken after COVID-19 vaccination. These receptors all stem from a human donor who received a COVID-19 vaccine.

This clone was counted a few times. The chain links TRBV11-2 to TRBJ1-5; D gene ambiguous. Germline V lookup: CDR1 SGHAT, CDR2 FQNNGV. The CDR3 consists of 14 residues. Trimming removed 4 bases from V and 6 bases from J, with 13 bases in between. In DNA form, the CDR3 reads TGTGCCAGCAGCTCCGGGTGGGAACTTCAGCCCCAGCATTTT. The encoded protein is CASSSGWELQPQHF.

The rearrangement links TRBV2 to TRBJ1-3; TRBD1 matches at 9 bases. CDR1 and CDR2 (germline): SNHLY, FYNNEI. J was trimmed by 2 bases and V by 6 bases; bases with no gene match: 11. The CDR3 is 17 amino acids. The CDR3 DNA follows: TGTGCCAGCAGACCGGGACAGGGACTCGTGGCTGGAAACACCATATATTTT. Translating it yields CASRPGQGLVAGNTIYF.

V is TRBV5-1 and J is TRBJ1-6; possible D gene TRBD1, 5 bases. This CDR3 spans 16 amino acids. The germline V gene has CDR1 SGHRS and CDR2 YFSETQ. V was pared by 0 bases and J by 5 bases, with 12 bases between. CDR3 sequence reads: CASSLERTDNNSPLHF. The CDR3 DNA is TGCGCCAGCAGCTTGGAGCGAACGGACAATAATTCACCCCTCCACTTT.

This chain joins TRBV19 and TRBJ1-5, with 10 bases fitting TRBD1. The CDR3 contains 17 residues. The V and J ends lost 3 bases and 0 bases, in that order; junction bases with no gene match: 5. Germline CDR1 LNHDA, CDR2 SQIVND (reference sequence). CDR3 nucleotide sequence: TGTGCCAGTAGTATCGGACAGGGGGTTTATAGCAATCAGCCCCAGCATTTT. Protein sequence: CASSIGQGVYSNQPQHF.

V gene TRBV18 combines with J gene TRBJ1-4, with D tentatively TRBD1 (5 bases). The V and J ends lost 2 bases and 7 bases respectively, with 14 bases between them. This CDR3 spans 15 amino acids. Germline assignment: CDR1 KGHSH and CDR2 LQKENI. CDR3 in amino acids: CASSPGLGRGEKLFF. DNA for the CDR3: TGTGCCAGCTCACCAGGTCTGGGGCGCGGTGAAAAACTGTTTTTT.

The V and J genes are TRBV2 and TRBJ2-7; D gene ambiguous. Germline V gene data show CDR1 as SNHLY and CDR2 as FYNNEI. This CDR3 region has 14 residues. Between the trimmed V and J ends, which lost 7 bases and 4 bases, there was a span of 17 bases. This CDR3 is CASMYRAVRYEQYF. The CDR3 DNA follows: TGTGCCAGCATGTATCGGGCGGTGAGGTACGAGCAGTACTTC.

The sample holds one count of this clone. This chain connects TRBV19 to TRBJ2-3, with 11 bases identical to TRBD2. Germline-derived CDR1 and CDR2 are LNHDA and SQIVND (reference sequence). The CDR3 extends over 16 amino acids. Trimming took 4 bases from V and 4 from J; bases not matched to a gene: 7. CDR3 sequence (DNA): TGTGCCAGTAGTACATCCCTAGCGGGGGGTCCAGATACGCAGTATTTT. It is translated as CASSTSLAGGPDTQYF.

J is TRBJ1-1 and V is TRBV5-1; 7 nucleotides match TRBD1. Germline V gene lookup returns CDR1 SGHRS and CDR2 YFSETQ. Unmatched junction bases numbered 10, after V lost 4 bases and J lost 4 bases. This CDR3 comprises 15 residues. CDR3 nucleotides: TGCGCCAGCAGCCCGTGGGACAGATCATCCACTGAAGCTTTCTTT. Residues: CASSPWDRSSTEAFF.